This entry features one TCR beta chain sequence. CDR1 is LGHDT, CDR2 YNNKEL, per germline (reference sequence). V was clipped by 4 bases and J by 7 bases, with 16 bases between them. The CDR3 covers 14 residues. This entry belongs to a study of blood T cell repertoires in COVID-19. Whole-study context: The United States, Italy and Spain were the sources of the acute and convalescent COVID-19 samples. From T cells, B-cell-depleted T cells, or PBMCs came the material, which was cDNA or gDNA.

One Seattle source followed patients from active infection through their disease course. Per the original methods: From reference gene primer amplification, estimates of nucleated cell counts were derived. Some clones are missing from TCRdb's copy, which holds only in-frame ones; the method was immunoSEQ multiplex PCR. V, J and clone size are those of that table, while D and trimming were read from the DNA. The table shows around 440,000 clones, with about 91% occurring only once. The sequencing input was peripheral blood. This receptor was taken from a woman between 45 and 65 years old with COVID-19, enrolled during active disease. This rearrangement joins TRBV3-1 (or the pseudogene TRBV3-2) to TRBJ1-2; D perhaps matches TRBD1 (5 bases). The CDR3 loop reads CASSLNNGHFGYTF. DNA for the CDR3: TGTGCCAGCAGCCTTAACAACGGACACTTTGGCTACACCTTC.